This T cell receptor beta chain was obtained from a study of radiation and T cells in renal cell carcinoma (dated by TCRdb to 2019 to 2021). Broadly, across the study: A total of around 50 samples underwent TCR beta sequencing, made up of around 26 tumors and about 27 peripheral blood samples. The last blood draw happened 4 weeks after radiation, timed to coincide with nephrectomy. Across all 55 or so samples, 4,016,671 unique CDR3 nucleotide sequences, encoding 2,658,974 unique CDR3 amino acid sequences, were identified. What the authors observed across the whole study: In blood, the top tumor clonotypes increased between baseline and 2 weeks post-radiation and then shrank by 4 weeks, which suggests that tumor-resident clones expanded only transiently. No pretreatment tumor biopsies were available, so the baseline intratumoral presence of clonotypes could not be determined. Changes in the blood repertoire were not tracked past 4 weeks after treatment. With a single-armed trial design, the study had no way to address how radiation dose or scheduling affects the TCR repertoire.

In the case of this clone: Its cognate antigen has yet to be identified. Nothing much larger sits one base from this clone, and base qualities are not available.

From the cysteine through the phenylalanine, the CDR3 covers 18 amino acids. Of the read, only the CDR3 DNA is kept; its 54 bases are in frame from base 1. CDR1 is given as SNHLY and CDR2 as FYNNEI, both from the germline V gene. Trimmed from V: 4 bases; trimmed from J: 3 bases; junction bases lacking a gene match: 17. TCR beta libraries were generated from genomic DNA with the immunoSEQ kit, following the manufacturer's recommendations. To prepare libraries, a first multiplex PCR with proprietary primers was run, followed by a second PCR that added unique barcodes, and a bead cleanup was done after each round. Each sample batch included a kit-provided positive control reaction and a negative control reaction. The final libraries were assessed on an Agilent 4200 TapeStation D1000 ScreenTape, pooled by volume, and quantified by qPCR. Sequencing ran on an Illumina NextSeq500 with a MidOutput 150-cycle cartridge, using 156 Read1 and 15 Index1 cycles with kit custom primers. The pooled library was loaded at approximately 0.92 pM, and about 21% PhiX control was spiked in. The paper's data handling went like this. Vendor-processed data were analyzed in R, and a clonotype was defined as all T cells sharing the same CDR3 nucleotide sequence. For clone abundance analyses, frequencies were normalized to the 10,000 most abundant clones per sample. Public T cell clones, which averaged fewer than five per sample, were removed prior to analysis. A difference in abundance of at least 32-fold between compartments was used to define tumor-enriched and baseline blood-enriched clonotypes. Clonotypes expanded or contracted between blood time points were identified with a beta-binomial differential abundance model. Tumor-blood repertoire similarity was measured with the Baroni-Urbani and Buser coefficient, and group comparisons used two-tailed Wilcoxon tests in R. TCRdb re-hosts the immuneACCESS table, in-frame sequences only. Its copies lack some clones; in the studies checked, an unresolved V gene accounts for under half of them, and the cause for the rest is not known. V and J calls and clone size are given by that table; D and trimming were obtained from the DNA. The sample table contains over 90,000 clones; only one count was recorded for 75% to 85% of them. The ten biggest clones cover roughly 7.9% of the sample.

The time point label for this specimen denotes: blood 4 weeks post-SBRT, at nephrectomy. In the paper's terms, the treatment or condition label means: 15 Gy SBRT to primary tumor, nephrectomy 4 weeks later. The samples were drawn from a clinical trial, where primary renal cell carcinomas were treated with 15 Gy of stereotactic body radiation therapy and then removed by nephrectomy 4 weeks afterward. To follow tumor-enriched clonotypes, peripheral blood was collected serially from radiation-treated patients at baseline and again at 2 weeks and 4 weeks after SBRT. Renal cell carcinoma with clear cell pathology was present in all patients. The QIAamp DNA Blood Mini Kit (Qiagen) was used to prepare genomic DNA for TCR sequencing. Only samples passing all quality control checks were included in the analyses.

This specimen was blood, taken from a patient whose treatment included radiotherapy and nephrectomy. The chain employs TRBV2 and TRBJ2-7; 8 central bases correspond to TRBD2. The receptor was derived from a man aged 60 to 69 with renal cell carcinoma. CDR3 loop: CASSGPLFIEREFYEQYF. Read as DNA, the sequence is TGTGCCAGCAGTGGCCCCCTGTTTATCGAGCGGGAGTTCTACGAGCAGTACTTC.